This TCR beta chain was sequenced during a study of blood T cell repertoires in COVID-19 (dated by TCRdb to between 2020 and 2021). Background for the entire study: Samples covering the acute and convalescent phases of COVID-19 were provided by collaborators in the United States, Italy and Spain. The material from the prospective study consisted of cDNA or gDNA derived from T cells, B-cell-depleted T cells, or PBMCs. Subjects who had been exposed to COVID-19, were actively infected with it, or had recovered from it provided the deeply sampled blood TCRbeta repertoires that made up the dataset. The repertoires were released in a freely available public database meant as a resource for research on the immune response to SARS-CoV-2. Samples came from the ongoing ImmuneRACE study (first 160 participants) plus 1,254 subjects from 6 global collaborators. The sample metadata nearly always contained a de-identified subject ID, COVID-19 status, age in years and sex. Where HLA class I and class II types were available, the types were taken from metadata supplied by the sample provider, not from assay-based typing. The paper as a whole reports these results and caveats: The quantity of clinical and demographic metadata differed by source and by participant and was supplied without curation.

Worth noting for this clone: The specificity of this receptor is unknown. There are no base qualities to consult, and no much larger clone falls within one base.

One collaborating source in Seattle enrolled patients during active infection and followed them longitudinally through the course of disease. Each collaborating institution followed its own protocols to collect whole blood in K2EDTA tubes. For TCRbeta analysis, collaborators shipped samples in one of three forms: frozen whole blood, isolated PBMCs, or DNA extracted from either of those sample types. After removal of 2 bases from V and 7 bases from J, the junction retains 6 bases not matched to a gene. The CDR3 starts with the cysteine, ends with the phenylalanine, and has 15 residues. CDR3 DNA only is kept here, 45 bases in frame from base 1. The germline V gene (reference sequence) sets CDR1 to SEHNR and CDR2 to FQNEAQ. TCRbeta CDR3 regions were amplified from genomic DNA using the immunoSEQ Assay, a bias-controlled multiplex PCR. In the original analysis: Nucleated cell counts per sample were estimated from amplification of reference gene primers within the assay. Sequence reads were collapsed and filtered to measure the absolute abundance of every unique TCRbeta CDR3 rearrangement. For each sample, productive Simpson clonality was calculated by taking the square root of Simpson's diversity index across productive rearrangements. Not all clones reach the TCRdb copy of this immuneACCESS table, which keeps in-frame sequences only. Checked studies attribute under half of the gap to unresolved V genes and leave the rest unexplained. Clonal size and the V and J genes are those of that table, whereas D and trimming came from the DNA. This sample holds just under 350,000 clones; 88% were observed only once. Together, the top ten hold roughly 6.6% of the sample.

Rearrangement joined TRBV7-9 to TRBJ2-1, with 9 bases in between that match TRBD1. This clonotype originated in a woman in her sixties or seventies with COVID-19, enrolled during active disease. Specimen: peripheral blood. The bases are TGTGCCAGCAGCTTACCGGGACAGGGACTTAATGAGCAGTTCTTC. Its protein is CASSLPGQGLNEQFF.